Described below is a single T cell receptor (beta chain) sequence and its context. Its target is not known. This CDR3 comprises 15 residues. Germline trimming cut 5 bases from V and 3 bases from J; bases unmatched to any gene: 6. Germline V gene sequence: CDR1 SGHVS, CDR2 FQNEAQ. Notes on the study in general: Tumor memory CD4+ T cell TCR gene usage was found to cluster with blood and lymph node memory CD4+ cells and with lymph node naive CD4+ cells. The larger-cohort validation was restricted to a single TCR beta V-J rearrangement rather than whole repertoires.

Full-length variable regions came from constant-region reverse primers plus semi-nested Nested Universal Primer A PCR. TCRdb passed the 5' RACE reads through MiXCR, listing each CDR3 protein once. The sample lists over 50,000 distinct CDR3 sequences, 25% to 30% occurring once. CD25-based Treg depletion was applied to purified naive CD4+ T cells. This clonotype was obtained from a female donor with breast cancer. The chain has TRBV7-8 and TRBJ1-2, with 10 bases identical to TRBD1. Sequenced sample: tumor-infiltrating naive CD4+ T cells sorted from the breast tumor. The subset is: naive CD4+ T cells, CD4+CD45RA+CD25-. The CDR3 region is CASSARTGGHYGYTF. The CDR3 nucleotides read TGTGCCAGCAGCGCGCGGACAGGGGGACACTATGGCTACACCTTC.